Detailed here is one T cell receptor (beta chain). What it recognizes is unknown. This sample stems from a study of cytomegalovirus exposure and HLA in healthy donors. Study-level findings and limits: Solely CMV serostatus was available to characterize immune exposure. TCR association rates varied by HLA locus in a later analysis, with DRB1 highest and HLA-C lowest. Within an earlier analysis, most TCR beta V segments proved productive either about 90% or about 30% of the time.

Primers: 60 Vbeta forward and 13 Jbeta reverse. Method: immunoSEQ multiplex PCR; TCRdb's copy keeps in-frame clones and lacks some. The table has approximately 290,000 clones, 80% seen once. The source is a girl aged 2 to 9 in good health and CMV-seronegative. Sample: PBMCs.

The DNA for the CDR3 is TGTGCCATCAGCCCATCCCCGGGACAGGGGAGGGGCACAGATACGCAGTATTTT. This gives the protein CAISPSPGQGRGTDTQYF. This chain uses TRBV10-3 with TRBJ2-3; TRBD1 agrees at 10 bases. V lost 6 bases and J lost 1; bases outside the gene matches: 13. The CDR3 is 18 residues long. Germline lookup yields CDR1 ENHRY and CDR2 SYGVKD.